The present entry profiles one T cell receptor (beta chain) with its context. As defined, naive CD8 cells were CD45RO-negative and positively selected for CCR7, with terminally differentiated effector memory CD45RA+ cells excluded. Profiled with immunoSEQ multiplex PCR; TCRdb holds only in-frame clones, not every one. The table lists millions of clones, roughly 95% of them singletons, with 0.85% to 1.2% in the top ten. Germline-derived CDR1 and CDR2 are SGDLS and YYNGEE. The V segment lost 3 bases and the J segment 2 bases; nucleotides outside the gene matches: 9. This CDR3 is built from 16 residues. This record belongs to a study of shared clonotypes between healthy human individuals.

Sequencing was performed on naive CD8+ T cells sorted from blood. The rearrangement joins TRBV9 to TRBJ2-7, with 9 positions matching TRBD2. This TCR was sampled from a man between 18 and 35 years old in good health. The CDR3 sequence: CASSATSGTSPYEQYF. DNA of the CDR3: TGTGCCAGCAGCGCAACGTCCGGGACTAGCCCCTACGAGCAGTACTTC.